This T cell receptor beta chain emerged from a study of blood T cell repertoires in COVID-19. On the study more broadly: Acute and convalescent COVID-19 specimens originated in the United States, Italy and Spain.

Trimming cost V 3 bases and J 8 bases; bases outside gene matches: 7. CDR3 length: 15 amino acids. Germline V lookup: CDR1 SGHRS, CDR2 YFSETQ. Sequencing used immunoSEQ multiplex PCR; TCRdb keeps in-frame clones, though not all of them. Altogether under 350,000 clones are present, roughly 86% being singletons, with the ten largest covering 1.3%. This clonotype originated in an older man with acute or convalescent COVID-19. The chain is built from TRBV5-1 and TRBJ1-4; the match to TRBD1 covers 10 bases. Sequencing was performed on peripheral blood. The CDR3 sequence is CASSSAGTGEEKLFF. The CDR3 region has the DNA TGCGCCAGCAGCTCAGCCGGGACAGGGGAAGAAAAACTGTTTTTT.